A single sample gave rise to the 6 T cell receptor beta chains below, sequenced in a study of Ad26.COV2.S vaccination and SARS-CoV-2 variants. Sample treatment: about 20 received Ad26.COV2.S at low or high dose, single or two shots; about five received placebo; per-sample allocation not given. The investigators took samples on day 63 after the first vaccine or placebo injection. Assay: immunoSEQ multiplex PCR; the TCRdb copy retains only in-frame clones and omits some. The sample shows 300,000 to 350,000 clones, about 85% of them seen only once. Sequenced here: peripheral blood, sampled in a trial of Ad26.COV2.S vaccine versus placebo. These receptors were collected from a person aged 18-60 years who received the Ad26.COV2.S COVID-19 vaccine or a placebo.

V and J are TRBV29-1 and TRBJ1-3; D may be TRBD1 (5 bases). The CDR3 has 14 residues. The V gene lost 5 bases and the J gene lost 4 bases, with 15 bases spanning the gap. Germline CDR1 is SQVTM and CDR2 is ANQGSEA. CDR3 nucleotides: TGCAGCGTTAGAGACAGTTGGAGAGGAAACACCATATATTTT. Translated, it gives CSVRDSWRGNTIYF.

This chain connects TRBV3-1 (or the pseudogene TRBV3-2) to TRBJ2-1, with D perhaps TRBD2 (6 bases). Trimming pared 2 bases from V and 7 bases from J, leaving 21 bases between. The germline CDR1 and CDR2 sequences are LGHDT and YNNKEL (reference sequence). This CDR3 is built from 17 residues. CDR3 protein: CASSQRRDSGRWNEQFF. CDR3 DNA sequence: TGTGCCAGCAGCCAACGACGCGACAGCGGGCGTTGGAATGAGCAGTTCTTC.

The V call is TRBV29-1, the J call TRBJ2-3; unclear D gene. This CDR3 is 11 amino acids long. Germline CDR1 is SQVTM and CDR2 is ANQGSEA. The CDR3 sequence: CSPSELNTQYF. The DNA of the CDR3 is TGCAGTCCTTCGGAACTAAATACGCAGTATTTT.

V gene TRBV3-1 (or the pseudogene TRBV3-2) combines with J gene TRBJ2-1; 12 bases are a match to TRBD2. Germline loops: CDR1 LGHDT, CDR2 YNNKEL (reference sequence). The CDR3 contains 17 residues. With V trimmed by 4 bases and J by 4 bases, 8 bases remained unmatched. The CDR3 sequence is CASSPTSGLAGYNEQFF. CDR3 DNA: TGTGCCAGCAGCCCAACCTCTGGACTAGCGGGGTACAATGAGCAGTTCTTC.

In DNA form, the CDR3 reads TGTGCCAGCAGCTTGGTGGGGGAGGCCGGCGAGCAGTACTTC. It encodes CASSLVGEAGEQYF. The chain is built from TRBV5-4 and TRBJ2-7, with a weak D call TRBD2 (6 bases). This CDR3 region has 14 residues. The V gene lost 0 bases and the J gene lost 6 bases, with 13 bases spanning the gap. The germline gives CDR1 SGHNT, CDR2 YYREEE (reference sequence). Full variable domain (outside the CDR3, taken from reference TRBV5-4 and TRBJ2-7): ETGVTQSPTHLIKTRGQQVTLRCSSQSGHNTVSWYQQALGQGPQFIFQYYREEENGRGNFPPRFSGLQFPNYSSELNVNALELDDSALYLCASSLVGEAGEQYFGPGTRLTVT.

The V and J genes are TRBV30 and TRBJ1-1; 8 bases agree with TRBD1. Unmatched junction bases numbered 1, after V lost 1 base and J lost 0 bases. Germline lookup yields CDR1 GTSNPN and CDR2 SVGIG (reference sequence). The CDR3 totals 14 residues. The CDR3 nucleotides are TGTGCCTGGAGTGGACAGGGGATGAACACTGAAGCTTTCTTT. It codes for CAWSGQGMNTEAFF.